This T cell receptor beta chain was sequenced in a study of blood T cell repertoires in COVID-19 (dated by TCRdb to the early 2020s). For the study in its entirety: The collaborator samples originated in the United States, Italy and Spain and spanned the acute and convalescent phases of COVID-19. HLA class I and class II types, where available, came from metadata supplied by the sample provider rather than from assay-based typing. Samples came from the ongoing ImmuneRACE study (first 160 participants) plus 1,254 subjects from 6 global collaborators. The prospective study material was composed of cDNA or gDNA derived from T cells, B-cell-depleted T cells, or PBMCs. A freely available public database, intended as a resource for researchers studying the immune response to SARS-CoV-2, is where the repertoires were released. Nearly every sample came with metadata listing a de-identified subject ID, COVID-19 status, age in years and sex. Subjects who had been exposed to COVID-19, were actively infected with it, or had recovered from it provided the deeply sampled blood TCRbeta repertoires that made up the dataset. The investigation overall reported the following: How much clinical and demographic metadata was included differed by source and by participant, and the metadata was provided uncurated.

The germline ends are 10 bases apart after V is trimmed by 2 bases and J by 2 bases. In the germline V gene (reference sequence), CDR1 corresponds to MNHEY and CDR2 to SMNVEV. Its CDR3 holds 14 amino acids, cysteine through phenylalanine. The entry retains the CDR3 DNA only, 42 bases that are in frame from base 1. A note on this clone: Its antigen is unknown. Base qualities were left out, and no much larger clone turns up one base away.

TCRbeta CDR3 regions were amplified from genomic DNA by means of the immunoSEQ Assay, a bias-controlled multiplex PCR. The study's own analysis went as follows. The number of nucleated cells in each sample was estimated from the amplification of reference gene primers within the assay. To quantify the absolute abundance of each unique TCRbeta CDR3 rearrangement, sequence reads were collapsed and filtered. For each sample, productive Simpson clonality was calculated as the square root of Simpson's diversity index over productive rearrangements. The clones in this table, taken by TCRdb from immuneACCESS, are in-frame only. Not every clone is retained; where verified, under half of the shortfall comes from an unresolved V gene, and the cause of the rest is unknown. Clone size and the V and J calls come from that table; the DNA yielded D and trimming. The sample table records 190,000 or so clones; over 75% of these occur just once. Approximately 15% of the sample is held by the ten biggest clonotypes.

A second Seattle source provided samples from volunteer blood donors who had recovered from COVID-19. The collaborating institutions used their own protocols to collect whole blood in K2EDTA tubes. For TCRbeta analysis, collaborators shipped samples in one of three forms: frozen whole blood, isolated PBMCs, or DNA extracted from either of those sample types. The V and J genes are TRBV27 and TRBJ2-7; matching of 5 bases hints at TRBD2 as the D gene. The TCR originated in a man aged 50 or older who had recovered from COVID-19. The sequenced material came from peripheral blood. The CDR3 in this case is CASSLIAGTYEQYF. The nucleotide sequence is TGTGCCAGCAGTTTAATAGCCGGGACCTACGAGCAGTACTTC.